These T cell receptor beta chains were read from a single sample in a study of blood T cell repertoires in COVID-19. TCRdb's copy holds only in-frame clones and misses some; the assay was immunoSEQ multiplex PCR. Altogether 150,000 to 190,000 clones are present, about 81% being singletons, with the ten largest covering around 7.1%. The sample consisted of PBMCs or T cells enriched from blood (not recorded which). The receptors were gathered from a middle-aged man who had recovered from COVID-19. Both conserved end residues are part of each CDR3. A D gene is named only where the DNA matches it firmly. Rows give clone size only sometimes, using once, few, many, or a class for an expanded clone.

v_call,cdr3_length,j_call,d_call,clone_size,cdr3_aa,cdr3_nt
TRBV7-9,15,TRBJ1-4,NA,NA,CASSSAGTQGEKLFF,TGTGCCAGCAGCTCCGCAGGGACTCAAGGTGAAAAACTGTTTTTT
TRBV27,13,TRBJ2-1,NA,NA,CASSGQSRFEQFF,TGTGCCAGCAGTGGCCAGTCCCGTTTTGAGCAGTTCTTC
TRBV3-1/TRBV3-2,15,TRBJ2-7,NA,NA,CASSQAPTGNYEQYF,TGTGCCAGCAGCCAAGCCCCCACCGGTAACTACGAGCAGTACTTC
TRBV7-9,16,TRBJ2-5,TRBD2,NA,CASSLASGDYGETQYF,TGTGCCAGCAGCTTGGCTAGCGGGGACTATGGAGAGACCCAGTACTTC
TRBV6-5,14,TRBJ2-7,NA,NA,CASRSTGGSYEQYF,TGTGCCAGCCGATCGACAGGAGGCTCCTACGAGCAGTACTTC
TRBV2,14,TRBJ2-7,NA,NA,CASSKQGSSYEQYF,TGTGCCAGCAGTAAACAGGGTTCGTCCTACGAGCAGTACTTC
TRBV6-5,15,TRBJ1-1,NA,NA,CASSNDRRWNTEAFF,TGTGCCAGCAGTAACGACAGGCGTTGGAACACTGAAGCTTTCTTT
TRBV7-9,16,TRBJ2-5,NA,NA,CASSGVLSSSQETQYF,TGTGCCAGCAGCGGCGTCCTAAGCTCTAGCCAAGAGACCCAGTACTTC
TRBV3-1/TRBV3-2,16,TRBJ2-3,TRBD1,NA,CASSQRWTGSQDTQYF,TGTGCCAGCAGCCAAAGGTGGACAGGGTCCCAAGATACGCAGTATTTT
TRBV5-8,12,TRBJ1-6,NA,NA,CASSRGNSPLHF,TGTGCCAGCAGCCGAGGAAATTCACCCCTCCACTTT
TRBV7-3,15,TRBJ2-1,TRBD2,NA,CASSITSGAHERQFF,TGTGCCAGCAGCATCACTAGCGGGGCCCACGAAAGGCAGTTCTTC
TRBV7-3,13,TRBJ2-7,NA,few,CASSLTGAREQYF,TGTGCCAGCAGCTTAACAGGGGCAAGAGAGCAGTACTTC
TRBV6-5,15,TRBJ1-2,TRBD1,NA,CASRAGTGGLHGYTF,TGTGCCAGCAGAGCCGGGACAGGGGGCCTCCATGGCTACACCTTC
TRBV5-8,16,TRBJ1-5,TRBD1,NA,CASSLPRTGRRQPQHF,TGTGCCAGCAGCTTGCCTAGGACAGGTCGGCGCCAGCCCCAGCATTTT
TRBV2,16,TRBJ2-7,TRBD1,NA,CASSEALPGQGAKQYF,TGTGCCAGCAGTGAAGCGCTACCGGGACAGGGGGCGAAGCAGTACTTC
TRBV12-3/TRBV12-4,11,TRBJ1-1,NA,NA,CASSRQTEAFF,TGTGCCAGCAGCCGACAGACTGAAGCTTTCTTT
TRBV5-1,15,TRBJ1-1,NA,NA,CASSRETGSVTEAFF,TGCGCCAGCAGTCGTGAAACAGGGTCGGTCACTGAAGCTTTCTTT
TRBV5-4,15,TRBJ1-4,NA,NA,CASSWGLATNEKLFF,TGTGCCAGCAGCTGGGGCCTTGCAACTAATGAAAAACTGTTTTTT
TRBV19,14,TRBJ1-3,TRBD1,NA,CASSSTGAGNTIYF,TGTGCCAGTAGTTCTACAGGGGCTGGAAACACCATATATTTT
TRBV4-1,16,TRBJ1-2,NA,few,CASSQVVGGQSYGYTF,TGCGCCAGCAGCCAAGTGGTTGGAGGCCAGAGCTATGGCTACACCTTC
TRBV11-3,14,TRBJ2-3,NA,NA,CASSSTDFSDTQYF,TGTGCCAGCAGCTCGACGGACTTTTCAGATACGCAGTATTTT
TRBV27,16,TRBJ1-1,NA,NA,CASSSQWDITNTEAFF,TGTGCCAGCAGTTCACAATGGGACATTACGAACACTGAAGCTTTCTTT
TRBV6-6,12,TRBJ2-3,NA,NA,CASRHGTDTQYF,TGTGCCAGCAGACATGGCACGGATACGCAGTATTTT
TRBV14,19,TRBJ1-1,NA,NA,CASSQERSRDWAMNTEAFF,TGTGCCAGCAGCCAAGAAAGGAGCAGGGATTGGGCTATGAACACTGAAGCTTTCTTT
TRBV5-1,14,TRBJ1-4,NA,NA,CASSLDRKSEKLFF,TGCGCCAGCAGCCTGGACAGAAAGAGTGAAAAACTGTTTTTT
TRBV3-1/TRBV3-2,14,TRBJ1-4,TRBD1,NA,CASSLGQGHEKLFF,TGTGCCAGCAGCCTCGGACAGGGCCATGAAAAACTGTTTTTT
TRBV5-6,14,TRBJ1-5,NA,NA,CASSLGGVNQPQHF,TGTGCCAGCAGCTTGGGCGGTGTAAATCAGCCCCAGCATTTT
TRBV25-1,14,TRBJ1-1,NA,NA,CASSELGRYTEAFF,TGTGCCAGCAGTGAGCTGGGGCGGTACACTGAAGCTTTCTTT
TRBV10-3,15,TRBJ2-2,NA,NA,CAISESGPNTGELFF,TGTGCCATCAGTGAGTCTGGCCCCAACACCGGGGAGCTGTTTTTT
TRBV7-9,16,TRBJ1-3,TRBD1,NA,CASSLLGQDSGNTIYF,TGTGCCAGCAGCTTACTGGGACAGGACTCTGGAAACACCATATATTTT
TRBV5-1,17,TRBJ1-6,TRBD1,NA,CASSPGTGGSYNSPLHF,TGCGCCAGCAGCCCCGGGACAGGGGGGTCCTATAATTCACCCCTCCACTTT
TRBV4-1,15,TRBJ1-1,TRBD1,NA,CASSQDPGQGRQAFF,TGCGCCAGCAGCCAAGATCCGGGACAGGGTCGTCAAGCTTTCTTT
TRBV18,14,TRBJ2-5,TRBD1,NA,CASSPSRGQETQYF,TGTGCCAGCTCACCAAGCAGGGGGCAAGAGACCCAGTACTTC
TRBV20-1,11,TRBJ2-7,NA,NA,CSALSSYEQYF,TGCAGTGCTCTTAGCTCCTACGAGCAGTACTTC
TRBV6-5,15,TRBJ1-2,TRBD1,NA,CASSRPGQGSHGYTF,TGTGCCAGCAGCCGCCCGGGACAGGGTTCTCATGGCTACACCTTC
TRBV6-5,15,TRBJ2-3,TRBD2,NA,CASARGGAISDTQYF,TGTGCCAGCGCCCGGGGGGGCGCTATTTCGGATACGCAGTATTTT
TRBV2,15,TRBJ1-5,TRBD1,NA,CASSPPGGSYQPQHF,TGTGCCAGCAGTCCACCAGGGGGGTCGTATCAGCCCCAGCATTTT
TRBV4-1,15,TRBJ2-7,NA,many,CASSQVGTGEYEQYF,TGCGCCAGCAGCCAAGTGGGGACGGGAGAGTACGAGCAGTACTTC
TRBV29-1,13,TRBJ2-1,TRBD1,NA,CSVGTGGHSEQFF,TGCAGCGTTGGGACAGGGGGCCATAGTGAGCAGTTCTTC
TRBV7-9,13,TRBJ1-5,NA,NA,CASSRAGYQPQHF,TGTGCCAGCAGCCGCGCAGGGTATCAGCCCCAGCATTTT
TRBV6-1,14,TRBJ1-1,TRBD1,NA,CASSGGQDTKGAFF,TGTGCCAGCAGCGGAGGACAGGACACGAAGGGAGCTTTCTTT
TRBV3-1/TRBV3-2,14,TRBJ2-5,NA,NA,CASSPRDLQETQYF,TGTGCCAGCAGCCCCAGGGACTTGCAAGAGACCCAGTACTTC
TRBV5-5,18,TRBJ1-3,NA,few,CASSQNGVGGRSGNTIYF,TGTGCCAGCAGCCAAAACGGGGTTGGAGGCCGCTCTGGAAACACCATATATTTT
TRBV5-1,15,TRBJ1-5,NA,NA,CASSSWGVEGQPQHF,TGCGCCAGCAGCTCCTGGGGGGTCGAGGGTCAGCCCCAGCATTTT
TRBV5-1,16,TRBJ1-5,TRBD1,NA,CASSYGTGGKDQPQHF,TGCGCCAGCAGCTACGGGACAGGGGGCAAAGATCAGCCCCAGCATTTT
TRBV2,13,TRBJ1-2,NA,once,CASSLTVNYGYTF,TGTGCCAGCAGTCTGACAGTAAACTATGGCTACACCTTC
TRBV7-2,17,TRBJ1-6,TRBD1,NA,CASSTGQGVPYNSPLHF,TGTGCCAGCAGCACCGGACAGGGGGTGCCCTATAATTCACCCCTCCACTTT
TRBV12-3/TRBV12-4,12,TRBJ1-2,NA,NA,CASTGFHYGYTF,TGTGCCAGTACAGGGTTTCACTATGGCTACACCTTC
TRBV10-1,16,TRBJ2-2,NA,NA,CASSGIPGQNTGELFF,TGCGCCAGCAGTGGGATTCCGGGACAGAACACCGGGGAGCTGTTTTTT
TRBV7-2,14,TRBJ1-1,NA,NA,CASSFNYRNTEAFF,TGTGCCAGCAGCTTTAACTATCGTAACACTGAAGCTTTCTTT